Sequencing of this T cell receptor beta chain was carried out in a study of T cell repertoires in cytomegalovirus infection. Concerning this clonotype: Its specificity is unknown.

One entry per CDR3 protein results from TCRdb running MiXCR on the reads. The sample yields about 51,000 distinct CDR3 sequences, roughly a fifth seen once. This receptor was taken from a human donor in good health (CMV status not recorded). Some clones in this sample may be carry-over from other donors' samples. Here the sequenced sample was CD8+ T cells from cultured PBMCs, taken from culture after CMV antigen stimulation.

As DNA, the CDR3 is TGTGCCAGCAGCACCGGGACAGCAAACACCGGGGAGCTGTTTTTT. Translated, it gives CASSTGTANTGELFF. This chain joins TRBV7-8 and TRBJ2-2; 7 bases match TRBD1. Germline V gives CDR1 SGHVS, CDR2 FQNEAQ. The CDR3 runs to 15 residues. V trimming: 5 bases; J trimming: 2 bases; junction bases outside the gene matches: 5.